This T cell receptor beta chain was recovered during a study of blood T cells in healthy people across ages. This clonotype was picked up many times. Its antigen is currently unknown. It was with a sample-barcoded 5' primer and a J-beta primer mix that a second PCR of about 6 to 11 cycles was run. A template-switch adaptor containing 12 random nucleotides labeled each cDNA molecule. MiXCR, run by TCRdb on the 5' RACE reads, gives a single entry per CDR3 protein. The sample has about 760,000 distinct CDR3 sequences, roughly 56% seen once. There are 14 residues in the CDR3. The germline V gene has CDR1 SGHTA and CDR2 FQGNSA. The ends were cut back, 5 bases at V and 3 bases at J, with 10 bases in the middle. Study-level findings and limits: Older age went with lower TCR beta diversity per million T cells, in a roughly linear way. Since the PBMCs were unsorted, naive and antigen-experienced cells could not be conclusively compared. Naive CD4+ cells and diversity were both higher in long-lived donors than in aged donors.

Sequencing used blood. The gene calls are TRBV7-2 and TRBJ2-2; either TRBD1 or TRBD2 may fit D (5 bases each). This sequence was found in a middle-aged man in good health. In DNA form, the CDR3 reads TGTGCCAGCAGCCGTGGGGGTGACACCGGGGAGCTGTTTTTT. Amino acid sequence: CASSRGGDTGELFF.